This is a list of T cell receptor beta chains from one sample in a study of cytomegalovirus exposure and HLA in healthy donors. Assay used: immunoSEQ multiplex PCR; TCRdb lists only in-frame clones, some missing. The sample shows roughly 130,000 clones, around four fifths of them seen only once. Sequencing was carried out using PBMCs. Receptors were obtained from a boy between 2 and 10 years old in good health and CMV-seronegative. The CDR3 runs from the conserved cysteine through the conserved F or W. D genes are given only for firm matches. Clone size is not always given. Where it is, it says once, few, many or a class for expanded clones.

j_gene,abundance,v_gene,d_gene,CDR3aa,CDR3nt
TRBJ1-3,-,TRBV6-1,-,CASSERQAPFSGNTIYF,TGTGCCAGCAGTGAAAGGCAGGCCCCCTTCTCTGGAAACACCATATATTTT
TRBJ1-5,-,TRBV5-5,TRBD1,CASSRDSNQPQHF,TGTGCCAGCAGCCGGGACAGTAATCAGCCCCAGCATTTT
TRBJ2-3,-,TRBV18,TRBD2,CASSSGTRGPDTQYF,TGTGCCAGCTCATCCGGGACTAGGGGCCCAGATACGCAGTATTTT
TRBJ1-4,-,TRBV4-1,-,CASSQVGVDDEKLFF,TGCGCCAGCAGCCAAGTAGGGGTTGATGACGAAAAACTGTTTTTT
TRBJ1-2,-,TRBV18,-,CASSPGVQGKKGYTF,TGTGCCAGCTCACCTGGGGTCCAGGGTAAAAAGGGCTACACCTTC
TRBJ1-4,-,TRBV5-8,-,CASSLTGGKLFF,TGTGCCAGCAGTTTGACCGGTGGAAAACTGTTTTTT
TRBJ2-7,-,TRBV4-3,TRBD1,CASSITGDLGEQYF,TGCGCCAGCAGCATAACAGGGGATTTAGGCGAGCAGTACTTC
TRBJ2-1,-,TRBV7-4,-,CASSLTDSEPYNEQFF,TGTGCCAGCAGCTTAACGGACAGCGAGCCCTACAATGAGCAGTTCTTC
TRBJ1-1,-,TRBV5-1,TRBD1,CASSSDEMTGGTEAFF,TGCGCCAGCAGCTCCGATGAAATGACAGGGGGCACTGAAGCTTTCTTT
TRBJ1-5,once,TRBV15,TRBD1,CATSRLGTVNQPQHF,TGTGCCACCAGCAGATTAGGGACAGTCAATCAGCCCCAGCATTTT
TRBJ2-1,-,TRBV5-6,TRBD2,CASTRLLATYNEQFF,TGTGCCAGCACCAGATTACTAGCGACCTACAATGAGCAGTTCTTC
TRBJ2-6,-,TRBV10-3,-,CAIPWAPGVGGSHSGANVLTF,TGTGCCATCCCCTGGGCCCCGGGGGTCGGCGGCAGCCACTCTGGGGCCAACGTCCTGACTTTC
TRBJ1-2,few,TRBV29-1,TRBD1,CSVVGQGEMGYTF,TGCAGCGTTGTGGGACAGGGAGAGATGGGCTACACCTTC
TRBJ2-1,few,TRBV19,TRBD2,CASSIDEGSGSAYNEQFF,TGTGCCAGTAGTATAGATGAAGGGAGCGGGAGTGCCTACAATGAGCAGTTCTTC
TRBJ2-7,few,TRBV7-8,-,CASSSTGEQYF,TGTGCCAGCAGCTCGACTGGCGAGCAGTACTTC
TRBJ1-1,-,TRBV7-3,-,CASSLNGGPNTEAFF,TGTGCCAGCAGCTTAAACGGGGGGCCGAACACTGAAGCTTTCTTT
TRBJ2-7,-,TRBV9,-,CASSVGQLSYEQYF,TGTGCCAGCAGCGTAGGACAGCTCTCCTACGAGCAGTACTTC
TRBJ2-7,-,TRBV4-2,-,CASSQASLSYEQYF,TGTGCCAGCAGCCAAGCCTCTCTGTCCTACGAGCAGTACTTC
TRBJ2-2,-,TRBV19,TRBD2,CASSQFSGGTNTGELFF,TGTGCCAGTAGTCAGTTTAGCGGGGGGACGAACACCGGGGAGCTGTTTTTT
TRBJ2-3,-,TRBV27,-,CASSFIGGADTQYF,TGTGCCAGCAGTTTTATTGGCGGCGCAGATACGCAGTATTTT